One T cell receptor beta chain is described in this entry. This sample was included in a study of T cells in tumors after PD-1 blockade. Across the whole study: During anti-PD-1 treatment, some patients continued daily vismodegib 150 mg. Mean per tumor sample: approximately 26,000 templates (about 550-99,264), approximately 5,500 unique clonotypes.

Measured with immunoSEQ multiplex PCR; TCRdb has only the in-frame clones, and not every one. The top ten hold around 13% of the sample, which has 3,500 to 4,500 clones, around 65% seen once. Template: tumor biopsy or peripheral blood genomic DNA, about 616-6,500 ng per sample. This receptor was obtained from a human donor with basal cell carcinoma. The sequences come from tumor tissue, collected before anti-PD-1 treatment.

CDR3 in amino acids: CASRSTTGGRNQPQHF. For the CDR3, the DNA is TGTGCCAGCCGAAGTACGACAGGGGGTCGAAATCAGCCCCAGCATTTT. The rearrangement joins TRBV27 to TRBJ1-5, with TRBD1 identical over 9 bases. Germline lookup yields CDR1 MNHEY and CDR2 SMNVEV (reference sequence). The length of the CDR3 is 16 residues. The J segment lost 4 bases and the V segment lost 8 bases, leaving 12 bases of the junction unmatched.